The T cell receptor (beta chain) described here comes from a study of radiation and T cells in renal cell carcinoma. Whole-study results and caveats: In blood, top tumor clones expanded by 2 weeks, shrinking by 4.

Described time point: baseline pretreatment blood. The sample's treatment: 15 Gy SBRT to primary tumor, nephrectomy 4 weeks later. Clear cell pathology was present in this patient's renal cell carcinoma. Of note for this clone: Its antigen is currently unknown.

CDR1 and CDR2 (germline): LNHNV, YYDKDF (reference sequence). The CDR3 loop spans 16 amino acids. J gave up 2 bases and V 3 bases, and 4 bases lay outside the gene matches. Sequenced by immunoSEQ multiplex PCR; TCRdb stores in-frame clones only, minus some. Of about 59,000 clones listed, 78% are singletons. The sample consisted of blood, taken from a patient whose treatment included radiotherapy and nephrectomy. The sequence was collected from a man in his fifties or sixties with renal cell carcinoma. This chain uses TRBV15 with TRBJ1-4, with 9 nucleotides matching TRBD1. The CDR3 protein is CATSSGQGQTNEKLFF. The CDR3 bases are TGTGCCACCAGCAGCGGACAGGGGCAGACTAATGAAAAACTGTTTTTT.